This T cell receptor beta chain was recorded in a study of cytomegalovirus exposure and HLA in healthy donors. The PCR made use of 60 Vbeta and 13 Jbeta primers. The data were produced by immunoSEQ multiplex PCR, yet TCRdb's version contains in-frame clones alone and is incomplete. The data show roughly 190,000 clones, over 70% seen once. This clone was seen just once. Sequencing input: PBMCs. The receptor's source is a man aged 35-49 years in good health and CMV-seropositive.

The CDR3 DNA follows: TGTGCCAGCAGCTACGGGGGGACACGGGAATACAATGAGCAGTTCTTC. It encodes CASSYGGTREYNEQFF. The rearrangement joins TRBV9 to TRBJ2-1, with TRBD2 as a possible D gene (7 bases). Deletions cut 4 bases from V and 4 bases from J, with 18 bases between. Germline loops: CDR1 SGDLS, CDR2 YYNGEE. This CDR3 is built from 16 residues. Supplemented by reference TRBV9 and TRBJ2-1, the full variable domain reads DSGVTQTPKHLITATGQRVTLRCSPRSGDLSVYWYQQSLDQGLQFLIQYYNGEERAKGNILERFSAQQFPDLHSELNLSSLELGDSALYFCASSYGGTREYNEQFFGPGTRLTVL.